These 5 T cell receptor beta chains came from one sample sequenced in a study of tumor-infiltrating lymphocytes in localized non-small cell lung cancer. Generated by immunoSEQ multiplex PCR, the TCRdb table keeps only in-frame clones and is missing some. The sample carries 5,000 or so clones, about three fifths recorded once. The sequenced sample consisted of lung tumor tissue. These receptors came from a human donor with non-small cell lung cancer.

This clone came up a few times. The J gene is TRBJ2-5, the V gene TRBV10-3, with 10 bases aligning to TRBD1. Germline-derived CDR1 and CDR2 are ENHRY and SYGVKD. This CDR3 spans 14 amino acids. The ends lost 5 bases at V and 2 bases at J; junction bases unmatched: 2. CDR3 protein: CAISRTGGQETQYF. Here the CDR3 DNA reads TGTGCCATCAGTAGGACAGGGGGTCAAGAGACCCAGTACTTC.

This chain uses TRBV9 with TRBJ1-2; a weak D match, TRBD1 (5 bases). In germline, CDR1 is SGDLS, CDR2 YYNGEE. CDR3 length equals 18 residues. V lost 1 base and J 3 bases, leaving 22 bases between the germline ends. The CDR3 region has the DNA TGTGCCAGCAGCGTAACTATCCAGACGGGGACCTCAGACTATGGCTACACCTTC. This codes for CASSVTIQTGTSDYGYTF.

V is TRBV4-2 and J is TRBJ2-3; 13 bases match TRBD2. Germline V CDR1 and CDR2: LGHNA, YNFKEQ. The length of the CDR3 is 18 residues. The trim removed 0 bases at V and 0 bases at J, leaving 3 bases unmatched. The CDR3 loop is CASSQETSGGISTDTQYF. CDR3 coding DNA: TGTGCCAGCAGCCAAGAGACTAGCGGGGGGATAAGCACAGATACGCAGTATTTT.

V gene TRBV5-5 combines with J gene TRBJ2-2; D tentatively fits TRBD1 or TRBD2 (6 bases each). This CDR3 region has 14 residues. Germline lookup yields CDR1 SGHKS and CDR2 YYEKEE (reference sequence). The V and J ends lost 6 bases and 2 bases respectively, with 11 bases between them. The CDR3 coding sequence is TGTGCCAGCATAGGGGGGCGAAACACCGGGGAGCTGTTTTTT. It is translated as CASIGGRNTGELFF.

The chain uses TRBV6-1 and TRBJ2-1; D is undetermined. This CDR3 is 13 amino acids long. The germline CDR1 and CDR2 sequences are MNHNS and SASEGT. Trimming removed 4 bases from V and 6 bases from J, with 10 bases in between. CDR3 nucleotide sequence: TGTGCCAGCAGTGTGTCGCTAATCAATGAGCAGTTCTTC. Amino acids: CASSVSLINEQFF.